This TCR beta chain was found in a study of technical replicates of blood from four donors. Measured with immunoSEQ multiplex PCR; TCRdb has only the in-frame clones, and not every one. The sample shows 15,000 to 20,000 clones, more than 75% of them seen only once. Per germline, CDR1 SGHRS and CDR2 YFSETQ. Losses at the gene ends were 3 bases for V and 0 bases for J; bases not matched to a gene: 6. This CDR3 region has 15 residues. Sequenced sample: PBMCs. The sequence came from a human donor in good health. The chain joins TRBV5-1 to TRBJ2-7; 7 bases match TRBD2. The CDR3 region is CASSWAGEGSYEQYF. CDR3 nucleotide sequence: TGCGCCAGCAGCTGGGCCGGGGAGGGCTCCTACGAGCAGTACTTC.